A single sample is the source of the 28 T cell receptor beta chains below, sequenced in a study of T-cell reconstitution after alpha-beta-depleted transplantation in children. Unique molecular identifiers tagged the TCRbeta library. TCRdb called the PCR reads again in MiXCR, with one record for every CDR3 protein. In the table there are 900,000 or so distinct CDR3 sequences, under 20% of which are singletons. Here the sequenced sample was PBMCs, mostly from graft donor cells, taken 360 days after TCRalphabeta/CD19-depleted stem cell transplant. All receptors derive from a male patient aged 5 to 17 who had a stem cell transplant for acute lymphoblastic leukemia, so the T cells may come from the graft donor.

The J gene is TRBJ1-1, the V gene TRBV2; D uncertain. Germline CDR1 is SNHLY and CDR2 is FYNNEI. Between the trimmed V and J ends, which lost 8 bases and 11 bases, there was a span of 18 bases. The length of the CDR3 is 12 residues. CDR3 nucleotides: TGTGCCAGCTGTTCAGTGTCGAGTGAGGCTTTCTTT. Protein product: CASCSVSSEAFF.

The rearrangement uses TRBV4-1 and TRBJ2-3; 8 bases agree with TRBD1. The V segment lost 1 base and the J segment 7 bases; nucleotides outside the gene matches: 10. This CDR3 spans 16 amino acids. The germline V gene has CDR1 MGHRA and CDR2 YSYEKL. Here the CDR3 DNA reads TGCGCCAGCAGCCAAGTCGGACAGGGCAGGCTAAATACGCAGTATTTT. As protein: CASSQVGQGRLNTQYF.

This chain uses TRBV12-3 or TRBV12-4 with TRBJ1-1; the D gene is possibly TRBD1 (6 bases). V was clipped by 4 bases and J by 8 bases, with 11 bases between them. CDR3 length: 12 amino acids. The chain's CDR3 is CASSWEGGEAFF. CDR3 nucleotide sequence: TGTGCCAGCAGTTGGGAGGGGGGCGAAGCTTTCTTT.

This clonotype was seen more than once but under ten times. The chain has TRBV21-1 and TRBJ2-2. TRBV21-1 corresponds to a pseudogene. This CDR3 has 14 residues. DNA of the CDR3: TGTGCCAGCAGCAAGTCTAGGCCCACCGGGGAGCTGTTTTTT. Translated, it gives CASSKSRPTGELFF.

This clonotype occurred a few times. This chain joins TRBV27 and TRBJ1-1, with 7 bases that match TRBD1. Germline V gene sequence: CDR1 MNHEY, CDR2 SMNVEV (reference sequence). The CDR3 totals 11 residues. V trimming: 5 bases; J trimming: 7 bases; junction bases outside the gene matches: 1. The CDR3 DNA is TGTGCCAGCAGTGACAGGGTTGAAGCTTTCTTT. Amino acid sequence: CASSDRVEAFF.

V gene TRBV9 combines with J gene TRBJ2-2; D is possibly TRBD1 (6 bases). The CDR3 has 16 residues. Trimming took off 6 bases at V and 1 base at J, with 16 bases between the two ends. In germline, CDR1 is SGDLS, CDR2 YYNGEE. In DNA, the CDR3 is TGTGCCAGCAAAAATGGGGGCGGAGGGAACACCGGGGAGCTGTTTTTT. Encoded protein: CASKNGGGGNTGELFF.

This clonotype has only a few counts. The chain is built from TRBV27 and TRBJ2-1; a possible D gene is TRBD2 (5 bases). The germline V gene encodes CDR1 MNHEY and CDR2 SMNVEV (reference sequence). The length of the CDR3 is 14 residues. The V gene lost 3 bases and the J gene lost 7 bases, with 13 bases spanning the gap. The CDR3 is CASSFFGLMNEQFF. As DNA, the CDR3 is TGTGCCAGCAGTTTTTTCGGACTGATGAATGAGCAGTTCTTC.

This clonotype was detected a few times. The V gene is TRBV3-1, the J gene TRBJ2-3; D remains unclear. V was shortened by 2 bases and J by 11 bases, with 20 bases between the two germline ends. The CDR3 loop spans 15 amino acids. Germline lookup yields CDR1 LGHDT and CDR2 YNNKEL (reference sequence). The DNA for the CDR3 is TGTGCCAGCAGCCAACCATTGAGCCTACCAGACGAGCAGTATTTT. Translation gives CASSQPLSLPDEQYF.

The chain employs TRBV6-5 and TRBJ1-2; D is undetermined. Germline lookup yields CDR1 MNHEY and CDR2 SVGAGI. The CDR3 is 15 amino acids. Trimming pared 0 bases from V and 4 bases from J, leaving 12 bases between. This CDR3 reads CASSYSSGQVYGYTF. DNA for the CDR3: TGTGCCAGCAGTTACTCGTCCGGTCAGGTCTATGGCTACACCTTC.

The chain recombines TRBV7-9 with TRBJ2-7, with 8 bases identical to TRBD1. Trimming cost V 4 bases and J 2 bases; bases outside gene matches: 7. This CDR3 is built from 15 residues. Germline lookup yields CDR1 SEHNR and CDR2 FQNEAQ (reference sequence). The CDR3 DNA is TGTGCCAGCAGCTGGACAGGGTTACCCCCCTACGAGCAGTACTTC. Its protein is CASSWTGLPPYEQYF.

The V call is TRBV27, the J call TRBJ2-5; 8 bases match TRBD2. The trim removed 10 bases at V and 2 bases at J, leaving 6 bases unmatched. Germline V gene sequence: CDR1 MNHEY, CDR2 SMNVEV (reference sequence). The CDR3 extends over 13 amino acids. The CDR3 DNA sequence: TGTGCCACCGGACTAGCCGGTCAAGAGACCCAGTACTTC. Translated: CATGLAGQETQYF.

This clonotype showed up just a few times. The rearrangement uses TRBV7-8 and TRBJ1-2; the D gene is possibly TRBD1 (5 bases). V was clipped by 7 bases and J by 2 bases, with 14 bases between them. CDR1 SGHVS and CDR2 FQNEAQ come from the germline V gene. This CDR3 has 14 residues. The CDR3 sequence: CASTLYGANYGYTF. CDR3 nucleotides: TGTGCCAGCACGCTGTACGGGGCCAACTATGGCTACACCTTC.

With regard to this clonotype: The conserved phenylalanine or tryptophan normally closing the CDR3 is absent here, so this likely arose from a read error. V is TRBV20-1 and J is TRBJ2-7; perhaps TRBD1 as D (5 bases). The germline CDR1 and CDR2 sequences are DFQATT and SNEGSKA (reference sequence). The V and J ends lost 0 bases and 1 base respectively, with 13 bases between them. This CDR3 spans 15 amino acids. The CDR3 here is CSARDPGHQSYEQYL. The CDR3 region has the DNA TGCAGTGCTAGAGATCCTGGACACCAATCCTACGAGCAGTACCTC.

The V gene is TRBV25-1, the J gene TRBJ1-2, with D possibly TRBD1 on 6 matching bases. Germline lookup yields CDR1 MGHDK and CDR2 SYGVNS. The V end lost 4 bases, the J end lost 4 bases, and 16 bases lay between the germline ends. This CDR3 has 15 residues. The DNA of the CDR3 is TGTGCCAGCAGTGGACCAGGGGTTGGGGGCTATGGCTACACCTTC. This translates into CASSGPGVGGYGYTF.

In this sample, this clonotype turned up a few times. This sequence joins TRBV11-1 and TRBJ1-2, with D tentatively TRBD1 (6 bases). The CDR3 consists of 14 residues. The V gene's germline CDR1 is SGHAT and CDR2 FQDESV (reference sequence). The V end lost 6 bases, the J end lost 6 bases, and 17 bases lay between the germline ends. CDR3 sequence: CASRFDTTGDGYTF. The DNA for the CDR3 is TGTGCCAGCAGATTTGATACGACAGGAGATGGCTACACCTTC.

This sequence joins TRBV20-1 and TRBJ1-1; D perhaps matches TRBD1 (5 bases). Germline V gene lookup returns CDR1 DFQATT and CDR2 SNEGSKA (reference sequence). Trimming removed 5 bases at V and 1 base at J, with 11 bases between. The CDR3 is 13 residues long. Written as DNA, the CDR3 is TGCAGTGCTGTGCAGAGGGGGAACACTGAAGCTTTCTTT. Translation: CSAVQRGNTEAFF.

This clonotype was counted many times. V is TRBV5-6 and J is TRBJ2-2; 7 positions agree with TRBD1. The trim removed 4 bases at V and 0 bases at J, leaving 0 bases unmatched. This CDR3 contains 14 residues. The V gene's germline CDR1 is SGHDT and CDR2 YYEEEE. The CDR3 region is CASSTGANTGELFF. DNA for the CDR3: TGTGCCAGCAGCACAGGGGCGAACACCGGGGAGCTGTTTTTT.

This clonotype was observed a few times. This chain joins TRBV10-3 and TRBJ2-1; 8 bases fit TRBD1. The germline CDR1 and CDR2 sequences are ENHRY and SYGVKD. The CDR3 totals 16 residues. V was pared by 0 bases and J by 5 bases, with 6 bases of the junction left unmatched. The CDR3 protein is CAISESTGDINNEQFF. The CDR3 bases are TGTGCCATCAGTGAGTCGACAGGGGATATCAACAATGAGCAGTTCTTC.

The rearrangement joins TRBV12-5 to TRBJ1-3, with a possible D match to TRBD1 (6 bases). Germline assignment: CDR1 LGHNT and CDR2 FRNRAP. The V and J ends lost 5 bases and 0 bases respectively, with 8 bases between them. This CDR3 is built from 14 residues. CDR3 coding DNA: TGTGCTAGTGGTCCGACAGGCTCTGGAAACACCATATATTTT. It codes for CASGPTGSGNTIYF.

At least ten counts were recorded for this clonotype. The CDR3 sequence is CASRQGAAGGSSTDTQYF. The CDR3 DNA reads as TGCGCCAGCAGGCAAGGCGCGGCGGGCGGGTCAAGCACAGATACGCAGTATTTT. The rearrangement joins TRBV10-2 to TRBJ2-3; weak D call: TRBD2 (5 bases). The CDR3 runs to 18 residues. Trimming cost V 6 bases and J 0 bases, with 22 bases left between them. CDR1 and CDR2 (germline): WSHSY, SAAADI.

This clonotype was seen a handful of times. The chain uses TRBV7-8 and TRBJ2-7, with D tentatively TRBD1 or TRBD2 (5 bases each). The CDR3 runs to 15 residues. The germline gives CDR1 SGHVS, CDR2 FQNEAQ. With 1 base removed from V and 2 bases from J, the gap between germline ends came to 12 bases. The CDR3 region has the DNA TGTGCCAGCAGCTTAGGCCCCGGGGCGGCCTACGAGCAGTACTTC. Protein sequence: CASSLGPGAAYEQYF.

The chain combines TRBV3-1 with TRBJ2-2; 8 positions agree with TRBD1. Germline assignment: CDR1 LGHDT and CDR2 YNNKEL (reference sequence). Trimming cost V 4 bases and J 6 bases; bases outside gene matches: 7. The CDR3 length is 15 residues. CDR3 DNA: TGTGCCAGCAGCCCTTGGACAGGGCAATCCGGGGAGCTGTTTTTT. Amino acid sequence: CASSPWTGQSGELFF.

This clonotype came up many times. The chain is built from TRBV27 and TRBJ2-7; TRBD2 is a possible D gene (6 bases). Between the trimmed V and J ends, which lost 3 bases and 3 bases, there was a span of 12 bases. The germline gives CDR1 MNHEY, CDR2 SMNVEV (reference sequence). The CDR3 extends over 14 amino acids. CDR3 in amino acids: CASSFSAGRYEQYF. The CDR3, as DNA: TGTGCCAGCAGTTTCTCGGCGGGACGCTACGAGCAGTACTTC.

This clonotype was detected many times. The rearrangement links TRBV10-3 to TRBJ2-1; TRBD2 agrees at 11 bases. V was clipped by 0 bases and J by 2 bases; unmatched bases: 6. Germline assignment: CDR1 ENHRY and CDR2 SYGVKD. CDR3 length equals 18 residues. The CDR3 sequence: CAISESGTSGQTYNEQFF. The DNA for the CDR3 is TGTGCCATCAGTGAGTCCGGGACTAGCGGACAAACCTACAATGAGCAGTTCTTC.

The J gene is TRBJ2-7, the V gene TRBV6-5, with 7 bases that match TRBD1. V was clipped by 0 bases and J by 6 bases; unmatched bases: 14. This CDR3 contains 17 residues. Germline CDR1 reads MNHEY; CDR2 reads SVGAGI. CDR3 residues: CASSYSSLGTANIEQYF. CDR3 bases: TGTGCCAGCAGTTACTCATCCCTTGGGACAGCCAATATCGAGCAGTACTTC.

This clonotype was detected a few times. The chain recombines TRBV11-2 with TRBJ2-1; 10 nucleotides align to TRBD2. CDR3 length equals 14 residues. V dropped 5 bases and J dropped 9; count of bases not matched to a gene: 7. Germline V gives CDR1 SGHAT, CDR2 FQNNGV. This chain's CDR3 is CASSPTSGIGEQFF. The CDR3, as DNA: TGTGCCAGCAGCCCAACTAGCGGGATCGGTGAGCAGTTCTTC. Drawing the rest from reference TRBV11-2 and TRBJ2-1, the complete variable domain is EAGVAQSPRYKIIEKRQSVAFWCNPISGHATLYWYQQILGQGPKLLIQFQNNGVVDDSQLPKDRFSAERLKGVDSTLKIQPAKLEDSAVYLCASSPTSGIGEQFFGPGTRLTVL.

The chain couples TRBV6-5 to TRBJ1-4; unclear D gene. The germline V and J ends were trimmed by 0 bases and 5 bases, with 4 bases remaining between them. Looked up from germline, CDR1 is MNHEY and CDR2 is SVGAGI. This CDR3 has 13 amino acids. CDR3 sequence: CASSYSINEKLFF. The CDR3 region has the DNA TGTGCCAGCAGTTACTCGATCAATGAAAAACTGTTTTTT.

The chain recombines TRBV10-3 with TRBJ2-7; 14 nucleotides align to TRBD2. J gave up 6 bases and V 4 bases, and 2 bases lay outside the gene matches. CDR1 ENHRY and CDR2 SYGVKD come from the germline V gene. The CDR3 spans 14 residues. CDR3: CAISGGLAGAEQYF. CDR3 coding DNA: TGTGCCATCAGTGGGGGACTAGCGGGAGCCGAGCAGTACTTC.